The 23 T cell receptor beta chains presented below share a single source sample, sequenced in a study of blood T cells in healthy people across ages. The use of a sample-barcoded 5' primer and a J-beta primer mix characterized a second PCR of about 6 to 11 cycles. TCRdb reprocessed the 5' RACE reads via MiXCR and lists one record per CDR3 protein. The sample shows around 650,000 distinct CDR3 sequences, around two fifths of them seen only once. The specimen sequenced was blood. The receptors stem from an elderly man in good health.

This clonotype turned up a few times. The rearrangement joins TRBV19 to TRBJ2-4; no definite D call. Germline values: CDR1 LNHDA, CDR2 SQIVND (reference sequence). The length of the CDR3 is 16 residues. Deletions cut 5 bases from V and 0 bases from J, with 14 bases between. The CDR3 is CASSPVGQLAKNIQYF. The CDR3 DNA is TGTGCCAGTAGTCCTGTCGGGCAGCTAGCCAAAAACATTCAGTACTTC.

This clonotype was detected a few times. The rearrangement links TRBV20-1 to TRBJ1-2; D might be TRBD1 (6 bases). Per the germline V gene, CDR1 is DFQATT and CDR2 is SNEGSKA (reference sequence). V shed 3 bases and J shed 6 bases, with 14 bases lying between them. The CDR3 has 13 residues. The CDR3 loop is CSASRGLRDGYTF. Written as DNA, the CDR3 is TGCAGTGCTAGCAGGGGTCTTCGGGATGGCTACACCTTC.

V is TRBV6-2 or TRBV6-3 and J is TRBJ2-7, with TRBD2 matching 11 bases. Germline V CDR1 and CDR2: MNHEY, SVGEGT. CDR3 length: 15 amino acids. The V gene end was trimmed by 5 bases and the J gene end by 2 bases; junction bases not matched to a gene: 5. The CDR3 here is CASSLTSGGTYEQYF. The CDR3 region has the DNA TGTGCCAGCAGTCTTACTAGCGGGGGCACCTACGAGCAGTACTTC.

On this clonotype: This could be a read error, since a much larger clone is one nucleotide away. This chain's CDR3 is CSVLDRGGSYGQYF. CDR3 in DNA: TGCAGCGTTCTCGACAGGGGAGGCTCCTACGGGCAGTACTTC. The chain employs TRBV29-1 and TRBJ2-7; 8 bases are shared with TRBD1. The CDR3 is made up of 14 amino acids. Germline lookup yields CDR1 SQVTM and CDR2 ANQGSEA.

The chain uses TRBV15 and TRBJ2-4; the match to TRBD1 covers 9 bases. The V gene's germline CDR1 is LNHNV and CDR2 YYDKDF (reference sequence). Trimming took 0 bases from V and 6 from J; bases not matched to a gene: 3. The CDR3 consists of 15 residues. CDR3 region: CATSRDGQGRNIQYF. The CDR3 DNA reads TGTGCCACCAGCAGAGACGGACAGGGGCGAAACATTCAGTACTTC.

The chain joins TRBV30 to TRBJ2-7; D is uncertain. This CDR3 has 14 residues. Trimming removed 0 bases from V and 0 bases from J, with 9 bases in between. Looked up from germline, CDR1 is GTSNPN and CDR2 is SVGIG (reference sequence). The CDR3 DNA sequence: TGTGCCTGGAGTGTATTGCGGCTCTCCTACGAGCAGTACTTC. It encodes CAWSVLRLSYEQYF.

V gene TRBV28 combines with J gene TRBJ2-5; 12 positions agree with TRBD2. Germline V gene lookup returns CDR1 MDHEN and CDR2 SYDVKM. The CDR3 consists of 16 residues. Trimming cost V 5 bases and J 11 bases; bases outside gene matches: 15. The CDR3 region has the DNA TGTGCCAGCAGTAATCCGGCGACTAGCGGGAGAGAGGAGCAGTACTTC. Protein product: CASSNPATSGREEQYF.

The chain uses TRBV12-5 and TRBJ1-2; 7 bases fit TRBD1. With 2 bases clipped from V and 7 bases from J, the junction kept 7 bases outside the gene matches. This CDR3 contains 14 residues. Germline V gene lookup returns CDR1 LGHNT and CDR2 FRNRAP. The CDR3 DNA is TGTGCTAGTGGTTTGACCACGTACAGGGGTGGCTACACCTTC. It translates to CASGLTTYRGGYTF.

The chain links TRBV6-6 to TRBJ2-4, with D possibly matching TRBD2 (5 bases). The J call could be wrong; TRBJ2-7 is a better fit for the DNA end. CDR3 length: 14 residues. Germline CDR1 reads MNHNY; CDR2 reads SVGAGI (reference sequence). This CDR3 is CASSDPASGGEQYF. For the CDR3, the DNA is TGTGCCAGCAGTGACCCAGCCAGCGGCGGCGAGCAGTACTTC.

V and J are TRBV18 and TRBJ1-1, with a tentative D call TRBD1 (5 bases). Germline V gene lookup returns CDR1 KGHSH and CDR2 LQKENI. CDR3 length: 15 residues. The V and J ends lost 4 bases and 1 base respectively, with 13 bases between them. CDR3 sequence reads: CASSLEGGANTEAFF. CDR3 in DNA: TGTGCCAGCTCACTCGAAGGAGGGGCGAACACTGAAGCTTTCTTT. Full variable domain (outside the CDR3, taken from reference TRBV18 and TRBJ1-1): NAGVMQNPRHLVRRRGQEARLRCSPMKGHSHVYWYRQLPEEGLKFMVYLQKENIIDESGMPKERFSAEFPKEGPSILRIQQVVRGDSAAYFCASSLEGGANTEAFFGQGTRLTVV.

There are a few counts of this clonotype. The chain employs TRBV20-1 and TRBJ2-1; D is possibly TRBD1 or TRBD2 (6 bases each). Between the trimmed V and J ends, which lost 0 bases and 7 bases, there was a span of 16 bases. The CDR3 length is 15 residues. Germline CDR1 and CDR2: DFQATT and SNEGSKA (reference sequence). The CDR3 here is CSARDGGLFGNEQFF. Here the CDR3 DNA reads TGCAGTGCTAGAGATGGGGGGCTCTTCGGAAATGAGCAGTTCTTC.

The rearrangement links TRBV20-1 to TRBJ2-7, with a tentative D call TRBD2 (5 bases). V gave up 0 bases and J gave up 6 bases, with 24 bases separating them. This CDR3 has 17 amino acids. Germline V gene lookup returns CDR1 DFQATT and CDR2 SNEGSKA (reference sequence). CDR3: CSARDAGGRRPTGEQYF. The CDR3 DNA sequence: TGCAGTGCTAGAGACGCGGGCGGACGGCGGCCAACGGGCGAGCAGTACTTC.

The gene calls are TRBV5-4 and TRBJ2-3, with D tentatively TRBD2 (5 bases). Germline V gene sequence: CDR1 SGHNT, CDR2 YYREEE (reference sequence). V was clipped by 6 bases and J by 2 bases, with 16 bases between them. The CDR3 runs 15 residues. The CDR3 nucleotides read TGTGCCAGCACCGACCTGAGGGAGTTCACAGATACGCAGTATTTT. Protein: CASTDLREFTDTQYF.

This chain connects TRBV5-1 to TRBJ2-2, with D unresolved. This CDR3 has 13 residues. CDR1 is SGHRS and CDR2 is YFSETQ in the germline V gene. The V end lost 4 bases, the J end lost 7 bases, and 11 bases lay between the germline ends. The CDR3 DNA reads TGCGCCAGCAGCGGAACCTTGAACGGGGAGCTGTTTTTT. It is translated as CASSGTLNGELFF.

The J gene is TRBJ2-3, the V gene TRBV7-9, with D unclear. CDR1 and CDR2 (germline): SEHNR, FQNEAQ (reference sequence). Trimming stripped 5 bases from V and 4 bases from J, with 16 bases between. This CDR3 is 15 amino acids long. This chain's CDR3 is CASSHGSSEADTQYF. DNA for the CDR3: TGTGCCAGCAGCCACGGTTCGAGTGAGGCAGATACGCAGTATTTT.

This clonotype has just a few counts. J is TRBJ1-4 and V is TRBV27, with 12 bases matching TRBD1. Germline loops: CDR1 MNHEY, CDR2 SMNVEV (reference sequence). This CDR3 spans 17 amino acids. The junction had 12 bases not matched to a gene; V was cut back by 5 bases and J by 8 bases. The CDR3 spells CASSARDRGRLGEKLFF. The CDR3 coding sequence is TGTGCCAGCAGTGCTCGGGACAGGGGGCGTCTCGGAGAAAAACTGTTTTTT.

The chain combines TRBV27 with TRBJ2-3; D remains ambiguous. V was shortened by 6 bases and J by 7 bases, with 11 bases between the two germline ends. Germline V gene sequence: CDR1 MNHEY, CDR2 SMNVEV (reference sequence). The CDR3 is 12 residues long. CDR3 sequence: CASRPGSNTQYF. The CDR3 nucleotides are TGTGCCAGCAGGCCTGGTAGTAATACGCAGTATTTT.

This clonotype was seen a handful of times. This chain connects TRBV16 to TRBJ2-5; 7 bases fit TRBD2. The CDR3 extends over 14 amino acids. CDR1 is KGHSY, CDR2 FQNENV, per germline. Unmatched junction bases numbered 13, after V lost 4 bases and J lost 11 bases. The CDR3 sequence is CASSRGLGNNEQYF. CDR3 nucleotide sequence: TGTGCCAGCAGCCGAGGACTAGGGAACAATGAGCAGTACTTC.

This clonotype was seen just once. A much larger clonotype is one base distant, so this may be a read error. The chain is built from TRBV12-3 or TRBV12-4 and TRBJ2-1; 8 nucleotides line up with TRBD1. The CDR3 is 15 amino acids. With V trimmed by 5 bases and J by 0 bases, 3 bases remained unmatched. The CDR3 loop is CASSGQGSSYNEQFF. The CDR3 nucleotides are TGTGCCAGCAGTGGACAGGGCAGCTCCTACAATGAGCAGTTCTTC.

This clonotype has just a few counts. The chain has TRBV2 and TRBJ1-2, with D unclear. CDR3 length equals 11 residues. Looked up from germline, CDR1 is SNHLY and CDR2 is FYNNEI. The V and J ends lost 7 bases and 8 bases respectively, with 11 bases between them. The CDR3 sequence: CASTRTSGYTF. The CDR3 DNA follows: TGTGCCAGCACCCGCACCTCGGGCTACACCTTC.

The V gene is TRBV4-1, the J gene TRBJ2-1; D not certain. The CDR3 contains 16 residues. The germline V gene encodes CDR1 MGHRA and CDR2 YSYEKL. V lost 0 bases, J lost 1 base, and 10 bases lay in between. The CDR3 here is CASSQDRGRSYNEQFF. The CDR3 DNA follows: TGCGCCAGCAGCCAAGATCGCGGCAGGTCCTACAATGAGCAGTTCTTC.

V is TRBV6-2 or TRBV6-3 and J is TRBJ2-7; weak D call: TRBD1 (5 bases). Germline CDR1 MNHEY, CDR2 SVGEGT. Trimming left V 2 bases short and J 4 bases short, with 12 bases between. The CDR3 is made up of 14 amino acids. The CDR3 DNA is TGTGCCAGCAGTTACCACAGGACGCAATACGAGCAGTACTTC. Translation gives CASSYHRTQYEQYF.

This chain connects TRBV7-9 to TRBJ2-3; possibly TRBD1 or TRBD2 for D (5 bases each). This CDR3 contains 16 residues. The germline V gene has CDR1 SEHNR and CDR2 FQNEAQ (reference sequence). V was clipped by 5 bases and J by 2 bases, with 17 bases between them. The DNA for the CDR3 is TGTGCCAGCAGCGTCGTCCTCAAGGGGACCACAGATACGCAGTATTTT. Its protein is CASSVVLKGTTDTQYF.